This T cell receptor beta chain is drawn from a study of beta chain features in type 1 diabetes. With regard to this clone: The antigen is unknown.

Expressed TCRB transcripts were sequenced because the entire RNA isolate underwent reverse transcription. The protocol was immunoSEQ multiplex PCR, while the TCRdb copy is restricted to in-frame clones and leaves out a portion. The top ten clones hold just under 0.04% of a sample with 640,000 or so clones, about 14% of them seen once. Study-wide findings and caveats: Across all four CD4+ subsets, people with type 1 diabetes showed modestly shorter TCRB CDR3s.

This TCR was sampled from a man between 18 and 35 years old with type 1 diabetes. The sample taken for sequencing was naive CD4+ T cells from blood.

In DNA, the CDR3 is TGTGCCAGCAGCACGGTGAGGCGCGAGACCCAGTACTTC. Translating it yields CASSTVRRETQYF. The genes are TRBV5-6 and TRBJ2-5; D remains unclear. The germline V and J ends were trimmed by 4 bases and 5 bases, with 12 bases remaining between them. Germline V gene data show CDR1 as SGHDT and CDR2 as YYEEEE. This CDR3 has 13 residues. Full variable domain (remainder filled in from reference TRBV5-6 and TRBJ2-5): DAGVTQSPTHLIKTRGQQVTLRCSPKSGHDTVSWYQQALGQGPQFIFQYYEEEERQRGNFPDRFSGHQFPNYSSELNVNALLLGDSALYLCASSTVRRETQYFGPGTRLLVL.